The present TCR beta chain was sequenced within a study of shared clonotypes between healthy human individuals. The ends were cut back, 1 base at V and 8 bases at J, with 5 bases in the middle. The germline CDR1 and CDR2 sequences are SGHAT and FQNNGV. The CDR3 spans 11 residues. Generated by immunoSEQ multiplex PCR, the TCRdb table keeps only in-frame clones and is missing some. The table records about 1.1 million clones, 75% to 85% of them present only once. Material: memory CD4+ T cells from PBMCs. Subset here: CD45RA-negative fraction. V gene TRBV11-2 combines with J gene TRBJ1-1; D is undetermined. The TCR originated in a young man in good health. Some clones in this sample may be carry-over from other donors' samples. The CDR3 here is CASSLAREAFF. Here the CDR3 DNA reads TGTGCCAGCAGCTTAGCCAGGGAAGCTTTCTTT.